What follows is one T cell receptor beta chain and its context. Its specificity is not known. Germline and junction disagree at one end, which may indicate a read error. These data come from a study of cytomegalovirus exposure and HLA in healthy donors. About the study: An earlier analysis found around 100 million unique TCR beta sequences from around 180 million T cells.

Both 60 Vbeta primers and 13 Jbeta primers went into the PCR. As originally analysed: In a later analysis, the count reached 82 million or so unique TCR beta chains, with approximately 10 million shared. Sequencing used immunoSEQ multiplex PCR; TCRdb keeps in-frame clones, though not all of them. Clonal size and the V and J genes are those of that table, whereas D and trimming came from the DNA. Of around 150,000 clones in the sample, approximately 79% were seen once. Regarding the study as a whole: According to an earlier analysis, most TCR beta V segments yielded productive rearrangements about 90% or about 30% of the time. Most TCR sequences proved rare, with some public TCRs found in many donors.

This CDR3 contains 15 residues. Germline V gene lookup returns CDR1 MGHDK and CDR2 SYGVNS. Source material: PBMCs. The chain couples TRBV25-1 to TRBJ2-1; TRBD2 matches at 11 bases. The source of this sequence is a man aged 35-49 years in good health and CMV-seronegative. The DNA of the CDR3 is TGTGCCAGCAGTGTACTAGCGGGGGAGGGACTTGAGCCGTTCTTC. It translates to CASSVLAGEGLEPFF. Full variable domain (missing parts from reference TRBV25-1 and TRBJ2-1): EADIYQTPRYLVIGTGKKITLECSQTMGHDKMYWYQQDPGMELHLIHYSYGVNSTEKGDLSSESTVSRIRTEHFPLTLESARPSHTSQYLCASSVLAGEGLEPFFGPGTRLTVL.